This entry concerns a single T cell receptor (beta chain). Its antigen remains unknown. The data were obtained in a study of identifying expanded T cells in peripheral blood. Study results and limitations: Technical replicates showed around 1.1 changed clones; two weeks around 15; four weeks 19. Variance in clone template counts between approximately 2-week samples significantly increased with total template count across all healthy donors.

During the collection period, no donor immune events like infections were recorded. Profiled with immunoSEQ multiplex PCR; TCRdb holds only in-frame clones, not every one. The sample includes approximately 63,000 clones, around 87% of them seen just once. Germline V gene lookup returns CDR1 KGHSH and CDR2 LQKENI. This CDR3 has 14 amino acids. The ends were cut back, 5 bases at V and 10 bases at J, with 17 bases in the middle. This chain uses TRBV18 with TRBJ1-4; D unresolved. Sample: blood. This sequence originates from a person aged 18 to 69 in good health. CDR3 residues: CASSTAIEARKLFF. The CDR3 coding sequence is TGTGCCAGCTCAACGGCGATAGAGGCTAGAAAACTGTTTTTT.